The rows below give T cell receptor beta chains drawn from one sample of a study of post-analysis software for immune sequencing data. MiXCR, run by TCRdb on the PCR reads, gives a single entry per CDR3 protein. Counted here are around 260,000 distinct CDR3 sequences, 30% to 45% occurring once; the ten biggest clones make up around 4.7%. Source material: blood. These receptors all stem from a girl aged 5 to 17 with multiple sclerosis. CDR3s include the opening cysteine and the closing phenylalanine or tryptophan. The order of the fields is V gene, D gene, J gene, clone size, CDR3 protein, CDR3 DNA. D genes are given only for firm matches. For some rows the clone size is stated as once, few or many, or as a class when expanded; others skip it.

>TRBV20-1|.|TRBJ1-1|.
CSALRLGSTMNTEAFF
TGCAGTGCTTTGAGGTTGGGATCTACTATGAACACTGAAGCTTTCTTT
>TRBV7-3|.|TRBJ2-6|few
CASSPQGGGYGANVLTF
TGTGCCAGCAGCCCACAAGGTGGGGGTTATGGGGCCAACGTCCTGACTTTC
>TRBV12-3/TRBV12-4|.|TRBJ1-2|many
CASRPPGRNYGYTF
TGTGCCAGCAGGCCGCCTGGACGAAACTATGGCTACACCTTC
>TRBV5-1|.|TRBJ2-3|few
CASSFPGDTQYF
TGCGCCAGCAGCTTTCCTGGAGATACGCAGTATTTT
>TRBV12-3/TRBV12-4|.|TRBJ1-2|.
CASSLSTLGYTF
TGTGCCAGCAGTTTATCAACCTTGGGCTACACCTTC
>TRBV29-1|.|TRBJ1-1|few
CSVQNRERNTEAFF
TGCAGCGTTCAAAACAGGGAGAGGAACACTGAAGCTTTCTTT
>TRBV19|.|TRBJ2-1|.
CASSIPPGGYNEQFF
TGTGCCAGTAGTATCCCCCCGGGCGGGTACAATGAGCAGTTCTTC
>TRBV20-1|TRBD2|TRBJ2-1|.
CSAQRGLAEYNEQFF
TGCAGTGCTCAGAGAGGACTAGCGGAGTACAATGAGCAGTTCTTC
>TRBV7-2|TRBD1|TRBJ2-7|.
CASSLALKGARYEQYF
TGTGCCAGCAGCTTAGCCCTAAAGGGGGCGCGCTACGAGCAGTACTTC
>TRBV20-1|.|TRBJ2-3|.
CSARAGSTDTQYF
TGCAGTGCTAGGGCGGGAAGCACAGATACGCAGTATTTT
>TRBV13|TRBD1|TRBJ2-7|many
CATSTGGLNLPNEQYF
TGTGCCACCTCGACAGGGGGGTTGAATCTCCCCAACGAGCAGTACTTC
>TRBV4-1|TRBD1|TRBJ2-7|.
CASSGRDRGSGEQYF
TGCGCCAGCAGCGGGCGGGACAGGGGATCCGGCGAGCAGTACTTC
>TRBV13|TRBD1|TRBJ1-1|.
CTSSPGTVRITEAFF
TGTACCAGCAGCCCCGGGACAGTAAGAATAACTGAAGCTTTCTTT
>TRBV20-1|TRBD2|TRBJ2-5|many
CSAPILPGLAEETQYF
TGCAGTGCTCCTATCTTGCCGGGACTAGCAGAAGAGACCCAGTACTTC